A selection of T cell receptor beta chains follows, all from one sample in a study of identical twins. TCRdb re-analysed the 5' RACE reads in MiXCR, keeping a single row per CDR3 protein. Of approximately 1.8 million distinct CDR3 sequences in the sample, around 33% were seen once. The sequenced sample consisted of cord blood. Source of these receptors: a newborn girl in good health. Each CDR3 is given without its conserved first and last residue. The order of the fields is V gene, J gene, CDR3 length, D gene, CDR3 protein. The D gene is left open where the match is weak.

TRBV29-1	NA	12	NA	SVERQGIRNEQY
TRBV5-1	TRBJ1-2	13	NA	ASSLAREGSYGYT
TRBV7-9	TRBJ2-3	16	NA	ASSRPGTQTFRAHTQY
TRBV10-3	TRBJ2-7	11	NA	AISDRGETEQY
TRBV10-3	TRBJ2-5	11	TRBD2	AISATVAGGEY
TRBV2	TRBJ2-7	12	NA	ASSGRGVSYEQY
TRBV3-1	TRBJ2-1	14	TRBD2	ASSAGTSGTYNEQF
TRBV21-1	TRBJ2-5	15	NA	ASSNTTKQGREETQY
TRBV5-1	TRBJ2-7	12	NA	ASSYTATSYEQY
TRBV11-2	TRBJ2-1	12	NA	ASSLGGTWDEQF
TRBV15	TRBJ2-3	13	TRBD2	ATSREAGSTDTQY